What follows are 24 T cell receptor beta chains derived from one specimen sequenced in a study of blood T cell repertoires in COVID-19. The method was immunoSEQ multiplex PCR; TCRdb's version includes in-frame clones alone and lacks a portion of them. The top ten hold roughly 0.94% of the sample, which has around 120,000 clones, 88% seen once. The sequenced sample consisted of peripheral blood. These receptors were taken from a woman aged 45-65 years with active or convalescent COVID-19.

The chain employs TRBV28 and TRBJ2-7; D unclear. This CDR3 spans 12 amino acids. The V gene's germline CDR1 is MDHEN and CDR2 SYDVKM. V was shortened by 2 bases and J by 5 bases, with 7 bases between the two germline ends. The CDR3 protein is CASSLESDEQYF. CDR3 DNA: TGTGCCAGCAGTTTAGAGTCCGACGAGCAGTACTTC.

The chain combines TRBV19 with TRBJ2-2; 7 bases are shared with TRBD1. Germline V gene lookup returns CDR1 LNHDA and CDR2 SQIVND (reference sequence). The J segment lost 6 bases and the V segment lost 5 bases, leaving 9 bases of the junction unmatched. This CDR3 is built from 15 residues. CDR3 amino acids: CASSWAGGTSGELFF. The CDR3 coding sequence is TGTGCCAGTAGTTGGGCAGGGGGAACTTCCGGGGAGCTGTTTTTT.

This chain joins TRBV7-8 and TRBJ2-7; TRBD2 is a possible D gene (5 bases). V was cut by 3 bases and J by 6 bases, with 9 bases left in between. This CDR3 has 12 residues. Germline V CDR1 and CDR2: SGHVS, FQNEAQ. The CDR3 region is CASSLGGREQYF. CDR3 nucleotides: TGTGCCAGCAGCTTGGGCGGGCGCGAGCAGTACTTC.

J is TRBJ1-1 and V is TRBV11-3; no clear D. The V end lost 1 base, the J end lost 5 bases, and 11 bases lay between the germline ends. Germline V gives CDR1 SGHNT, CDR2 YENEEA. The CDR3 is 14 residues long. CDR3 loop: CASSLGTGETEAFF. The CDR3 DNA reads TGTGCCAGCAGCTTAGGGACGGGAGAAACTGAAGCTTTCTTT.

The V and J genes are TRBV29-1 and TRBJ1-1, with 8 bases fitting TRBD1. V gave up 7 bases and J gave up 0 bases; unmatched junction bases: 7. This CDR3 has 14 residues. The V gene's germline CDR1 is SQVTM and CDR2 ANQGSEA. The CDR3 sequence: CSGRTGTMNTEAFF. In DNA, the CDR3 is TGCAGCGGGAGGACAGGGACAATGAACACTGAAGCTTTCTTT.

The chain uses TRBV28 and TRBJ2-1; TRBD2 matches at 9 bases. The V segment lost 6 bases and the J segment 3 bases; nucleotides outside the gene matches: 9. Germline V gene data show CDR1 as MDHEN and CDR2 as SYDVKM. The CDR3 totals 16 residues. As DNA, the CDR3 is TGTGCCAGCAGCCGAGATAGCGGGAGTATCTACAATGAGCAGTTCTTC. Translation: CASSRDSGSIYNEQFF. The entire variable domain, with the rest obtained from reference TRBV28 and TRBJ2-1, is as follows: DVKVTQSSRYLVKRTGEKVFLECVQDMDHENMFWYRQDPGLGLRLIYFSYDVKMKEKGDIPEGYSVSREKKERFSLILESASTNQTSMYLCASSRDSGSIYNEQFFGPGTRLTVL.

The V and J genes are TRBV11-2 and TRBJ2-1; 12 positions match TRBD2. This CDR3 is 15 amino acids long. Germline lookup yields CDR1 SGHAT and CDR2 FQNNGV. Trimming at V came to 2 bases and at J to 8 bases, leaving 4 bases not matched to a gene. The CDR3 sequence: CASSLKLAGGYEQFF. CDR3 DNA sequence: TGTGCCAGCAGCTTAAAACTAGCGGGGGGATATGAGCAGTTCTTC.

V usage is TRBV19 and J usage is TRBJ2-2; a possible D gene is TRBD1 (5 bases). CDR3 length: 14 amino acids. Germline loops: CDR1 LNHDA, CDR2 SQIVND (reference sequence). V dropped 1 base and J dropped 4 bases, with 7 bases sitting between them. The CDR3 spells CASSIGTITGELFF. In nucleotides, the CDR3 is TGTGCCAGTAGTATAGGGACAATCACCGGGGAGCTGTTTTTT. Full variable domain (remainder filled in from reference TRBV19 and TRBJ2-2): DGGITQSPKYLFRKEGQNVTLSCEQNLNHDAMYWYRQDPGQGLRLIYYSQIVNDFQKGDIAEGYSVSREKKESFPLTVTSAQKNPTAFYLCASSIGTITGELFFGEGSRLTVL.

In DNA form, the CDR3 reads TGTGCCAGCAGCTTAGAAGAGGCGGAGACCCAGTACTTC. Protein: CASSLEEAETQYF. V is TRBV7-3 and J is TRBJ2-5; D not certain. Germline-derived CDR1 and CDR2 are SGHTA and FQGTGA. Trimming stripped 2 bases from V and 5 bases from J, with 9 bases between. There are 13 residues in the CDR3.

CDR3: CASSTPRVSYGYTF. The CDR3 DNA reads as TGTGCCAGCAGTACCCCGCGTGTAAGCTATGGCTACACCTTC. The chain joins TRBV28 to TRBJ1-2; D not resolved. Germline V gene data show CDR1 as MDHEN and CDR2 as SYDVKM. V lost 5 bases to trimming and J lost 4 bases, with 14 bases between them. CDR3 length: 14 residues.

The V call is TRBV18, the J call TRBJ1-1, with 7 bases matching TRBD1. There are 17 residues in the CDR3. V lost 3 bases, J lost 0 bases, and 10 bases stayed unmatched. Per germline, CDR1 KGHSH and CDR2 LQKENI. As DNA, the CDR3 is TGTGCCAGCTCACCCATGACAGGGATCGGCATGAACACTGAAGCTTTCTTT. It codes for CASSPMTGIGMNTEAFF.

This chain links TRBV28 with TRBJ2-3; tentatively, D is TRBD2 (6 bases). The CDR3 spans 16 residues. The germline CDR1 and CDR2 sequences are MDHEN and SYDVKM. Trimming stripped 8 bases from V and 1 base from J, with 19 bases between. This CDR3 reads CASRHQRVRGTDTQYF. CDR3 DNA sequence: TGTGCCAGCCGACACCAGCGGGTAAGGGGCACAGATACGCAGTATTTT.

The chain recombines TRBV28 with TRBJ1-1; no firm D call. The CDR3 has 13 amino acids. Germline V gives CDR1 MDHEN, CDR2 SYDVKM. With 1 base removed from V and 7 bases from J, the gap between germline ends came to 10 bases. CDR3 DNA sequence: TGTGCCAGCAGTTTATTGGGCAAATATGAAGCTTTCTTT. It translates to CASSLLGKYEAFF.

The rearrangement uses TRBV7-9 and TRBJ1-5; the D gene is possibly TRBD1 (5 bases). The germline V gene has CDR1 SEHNR and CDR2 FQNEAQ (reference sequence). Trimming took off 5 bases at V and 2 bases at J, with 10 bases between the two ends. CDR3 size: 14 residues. CDR3 coding DNA: TGTGCCAGCAGCCTAGGGGAGGGCAATCAGCCCCAGCATTTT. It is translated as CASSLGEGNQPQHF.

V usage is TRBV3-1 (or the pseudogene TRBV3-2) and J usage is TRBJ1-2; D uncertain. This CDR3 comprises 15 residues. CDR1 and CDR2 from the germline V gene are LGHDT and YNNKEL (reference sequence). The V end lost 4 bases, the J end lost 0 bases, and 12 bases lay between the germline ends. The CDR3 spells CASSRSSGANYGYTF. CDR3 DNA: TGTGCCAGCAGCCGCAGTTCGGGAGCTAACTATGGCTACACCTTC.

V is TRBV5-1 and J is TRBJ2-1; 11 bases map to TRBD2. CDR3 length: 15 amino acids. CDR1 and CDR2 (germline): SGHRS, YFSETQ. The V segment lost 4 bases and the J segment 8 bases; nucleotides outside the gene matches: 8. The CDR3 is CASSPGGTSGHEQFF. DNA for the CDR3: TGCGCCAGCAGCCCCGGGGGGACTAGCGGCCATGAGCAGTTCTTC.

CDR3 sequence reads: CATSSRRGPDSNQPQHF. CDR3 DNA: TGTGCCACCAGCAGTCGCAGGGGCCCGGATAGCAATCAGCCCCAGCATTTT. V and J are TRBV15 and TRBJ1-5, with D maybe TRBD1 (6 bases). Germline assignment: CDR1 LNHNV and CDR2 YYDKDF (reference sequence). V gave up 3 bases and J gave up 0 bases, with 15 bases separating them. The CDR3 consists of 17 residues.

V gene TRBV6-5 combines with J gene TRBJ2-7, with 7 bases lining up with TRBD2. The CDR3 has 12 residues. Germline V gives CDR1 MNHEY, CDR2 SVGAGI. The V segment lost 8 bases and the J segment 0 bases; nucleotides outside the gene matches: 1. As DNA, the CDR3 is TGTGCCAGCGGCGGGAGCTCCTACGAGCAGTACTTC. Amino acids: CASGGSSYEQYF.

The chain combines TRBV3-1 (or the pseudogene TRBV3-2) with TRBJ2-5; D is unresolved. Germline CDR1 is LGHDT and CDR2 is YNNKEL (reference sequence). The CDR3 has 15 amino acids. V was shortened by 1 base and J by 7 bases, with 16 bases between the two germline ends. CDR3 protein: CASSQVSILSLTQYF. The CDR3 region has the DNA TGTGCCAGCAGCCAAGTTTCCATCCTGAGTTTGACCCAGTACTTC.

CDR3 nucleotides: TGTGCCAGCAGCTCCACAGGGTACACCGGGGAGCTGTTTTTT. It specifies CASSSTGYTGELFF. The rearrangement uses TRBV11-3 and TRBJ2-2, with a weak D call TRBD1 (6 bases). V lost 4 bases, J lost 3 bases, and 9 bases lay in between. The germline gives CDR1 SGHNT, CDR2 YENEEA. CDR3 length: 14 residues.

This clone was picked up a small number of times. This rearrangement joins TRBV5-1 to TRBJ2-7, with TRBD1 matching over 9 bases. The CDR3 has 17 residues. Germline lookup yields CDR1 SGHRS and CDR2 YFSETQ. V lost 5 bases and J lost 6; bases outside the gene matches: 18. CDR3 in amino acids: CASSSAPSGQGRTEQYF. In DNA, the CDR3 is TGCGCCAGCAGTTCTGCACCATCGGGACAGGGTCGGACCGAGCAGTACTTC.

The count of this clone is one. This chain connects TRBV4-2 to TRBJ2-7; TRBD2 matches 10 bases. Germline-derived CDR1 and CDR2 are LGHNA and YNFKEQ. The CDR3 is 16 amino acids. Trimming cost V 0 bases and J 3 bases; bases outside gene matches: 5. The DNA for the CDR3 is TGTGCCAGCAGCCAAGATACAGCGGGAGGGAACTACGAGCAGTACTTC. Translating it yields CASSQDTAGGNYEQYF.

CDR3 DNA sequence: TGTGCCAGCAGCTTTTCATCTGGCGGGCGTGAAGCTTTCTTT. This translates into CASSFSSGGREAFF. The chain has TRBV7-9 and TRBJ1-1; D uncertain. V was cut by 3 bases and J by 7 bases, with 15 bases left in between. CDR1 is SEHNR, CDR2 FQNEAQ, per germline (reference sequence). This CDR3 region has 14 residues.

The J gene is TRBJ1-4, the V gene TRBV2; D not certain. In germline, CDR1 is SNHLY, CDR2 FYNNEI. CDR3 size: 15 residues. The ends were cut back, 4 bases at V and 11 bases at J, with 20 bases in the middle. The CDR3: CASSVHDEGLGKLFF. As DNA, the CDR3 is TGTGCCAGCAGTGTGCACGACGAGGGATTAGGGAAACTGTTTTTT.